Shown below are 16 T cell receptor beta chains from a single sample sequenced in a study of monozygotic twins with inflammatory bowel disease. For each CDR3 protein, TCRdb gives one entry from its re-call of the 5' RACE reads, without DNA. Its table records over 350,000 distinct CDR3 sequences. Sequenced sample: blood. The source of these receptors is a human donor with ulcerative colitis or Crohn's disease, or a healthy co-twin of an affected twin (not recorded which).

The gene calls are TRBV7-2 and TRBJ1-1; TCRdb's assignment of TRBD1 cannot be checked, as there is no DNA. Germline CDR1 reads SGHTA; CDR2 reads FQGNSA. The CDR3 contains 15 residues. The CDR3 sequence is CASSLGGTGITEAFF.

The chain has TRBV10-3 and TRBJ2-3; absent DNA, TCRdb's TRBD2 call cannot be checked. Germline values: CDR1 ENHRY, CDR2 SYGVKD. CDR3 size: 17 residues. CDR3 amino acids: CAIRPGLAGVSTDTQYF.

This chain links TRBV4-1 with TRBJ2-3; no DNA is available, so the TRBD1 call from TCRdb remains unchecked. The CDR3 runs 13 residues. Germline loops: CDR1 MGHRA, CDR2 YSYEKL. CDR3 amino acids: CASSHPGPDTQYF.

The chain's CDR3 is CASSFTSGGPTDTQYF. The rearrangement joins TRBV7-3 to TRBJ2-3; without DNA, the TCRdb call of TRBD2 cannot be checked. This CDR3 spans 16 amino acids. The germline V gene encodes CDR1 SGHTA and CDR2 FQGTGA.

The J gene is TRBJ2-7, the V gene TRBV5-1; TCRdb proposes TRBD1, but this gene call is untestable without DNA. The V gene's germline CDR1 is SGHRS and CDR2 YFSETQ. The CDR3 has 14 amino acids. The CDR3 sequence: CASGLGTGLDEQYF.

The chain uses TRBV28 and TRBJ1-2; TCRdb lists TRBD1, though no DNA is available to test this call. There are 17 residues in the CDR3. The germline V gene encodes CDR1 MDHEN and CDR2 SYDVKM. CDR3: CASSLTTGDGGRNGYTF.

This chain joins TRBV5-1 and TRBJ1-2; absent DNA, TCRdb's TRBD1 call cannot be checked. Germline V CDR1 and CDR2: SGHRS, YFSETQ. The CDR3 runs 18 residues. CDR3 sequence reads: CASSLTYPTTAFNYGYTF.

This chain joins TRBV30 and TRBJ2-1; TCRdb's D gene call, TRBD1, goes unchecked for lack of DNA. The CDR3 covers 12 residues. Germline lookup yields CDR1 GTSNPN and CDR2 SVGIG (reference sequence). This CDR3 reads CAWSPRGDEQFF.

The gene calls are TRBV3-1 and TRBJ1-3. The germline V gene encodes CDR1 LGHDT and CDR2 YNNKEL (reference sequence). This CDR3 contains 16 residues. The CDR3 spells CASSPSSGGSGNTIYF. Complete variable domain (other parts from reference TRBV3-1 and TRBJ1-3): DTAVSQTPKYLVTQMGNDKSIKCEQNLGHDTMYWYKQDSKKFLKIMFSYNNKELIINETVPNRFSPKSPDKAHLNLHINSLELGDSAVYFCASSPSSGGSGNTIYFGEGSWLTVV.

The CDR3 is CASSEGTGGSYEQYF. The rearrangement joins TRBV7-7 to TRBJ2-7; the TCRdb call, TRBD1, lacks DNA for checking. The CDR3 consists of 15 residues. The germline CDR1 and CDR2 sequences are SSHAT and FNYEAQ (reference sequence).

The CDR3 region is CASSTNRGQETQYF. The gene calls are TRBV7-2 and TRBJ2-5; TCRdb gives TRBD1 as the D gene, but with no DNA this cannot be confirmed. Germline V gene data show CDR1 as SGHTA and CDR2 as FQGNSA. CDR3 length: 14 residues. Variable domain in full (rest from reference TRBV7-2 and TRBJ2-5): GAGVSQSPSNKVTEKGKDVELRCDPISGHTALYWYRQSLGQGLEFLIYFQGNSAPDKSGLPSDRFSAERTGGSVSTLTIQRTQQEDSAVYLCASSTNRGQETQYFGPGTRLLVL.

This chain connects TRBV4-1 to TRBJ1-5; the D call of TRBD1 rests on TCRdb alone, since no DNA is present to check it. CDR1 is MGHRA and CDR2 is YSYEKL in the germline V gene. The CDR3 is 18 residues long. This CDR3 reads CASSQDPQGAAANQPQHF.

CDR3 sequence: CASSQLGLAGADTQYF. This chain connects TRBV4-2 to TRBJ2-3; TCRdb indicates TRBD2, and absent DNA this call remains unverified. Per germline, CDR1 LGHNA and CDR2 YNFKEQ. This CDR3 is 16 amino acids long.

The chain is built from TRBV7-2 and TRBJ1-5. The germline gives CDR1 SGHTA, CDR2 FQGNSA. The CDR3 runs to 15 residues. CDR3 region: CASSTAGVLDQPQHF.

The J gene is TRBJ1-6, the V gene TRBV6-1. Germline CDR1 reads MNHNS; CDR2 reads SASEGT. The CDR3 is 16 amino acids. CDR3 protein: CASRIGFSSYNSPLHF.

The chain uses TRBV11-2 and TRBJ1-5; without DNA, the TCRdb call of TRBD1 cannot be checked. CDR3 length: 17 amino acids. Germline values: CDR1 SGHAT, CDR2 FQNNGV. The CDR3 sequence: CASSLGPWADSNQPQHF.